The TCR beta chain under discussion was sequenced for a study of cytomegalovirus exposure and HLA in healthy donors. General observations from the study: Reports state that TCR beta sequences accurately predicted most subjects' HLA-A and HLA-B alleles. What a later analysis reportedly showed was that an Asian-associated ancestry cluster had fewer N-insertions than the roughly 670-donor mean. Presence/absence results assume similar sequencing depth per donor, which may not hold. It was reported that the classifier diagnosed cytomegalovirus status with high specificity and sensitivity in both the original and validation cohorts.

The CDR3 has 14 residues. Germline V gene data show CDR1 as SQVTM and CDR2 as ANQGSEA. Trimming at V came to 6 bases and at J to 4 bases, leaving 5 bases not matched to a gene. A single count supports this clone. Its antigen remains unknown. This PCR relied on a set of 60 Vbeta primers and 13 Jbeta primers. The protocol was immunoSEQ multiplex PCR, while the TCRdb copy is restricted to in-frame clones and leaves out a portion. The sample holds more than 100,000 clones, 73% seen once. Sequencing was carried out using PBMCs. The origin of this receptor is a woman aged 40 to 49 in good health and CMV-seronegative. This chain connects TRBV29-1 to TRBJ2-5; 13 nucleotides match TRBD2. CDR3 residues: CSVTSGGALETQYF. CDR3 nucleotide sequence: TGCAGCGTAACTAGCGGGGGGGCATTAGAGACCCAGTACTTC.